The text below deals with one T cell receptor beta chain. Its target is not known. Each case's diagnosis was confirmed by two pathologists on H&E. Macro-dissection enriched premalignant or tumor cells before nucleic acid extraction. Profiling relied on immunoSEQ multiplex PCR, and the TCRdb table lists in-frame clones only, not all of them. Of some 5,000 clones detected, over 65% appear once; the ten largest clones hold roughly 6.4%. This sample was taken from a study of immune evolution from preneoplasia to lung adenocarcinoma. Broader study findings: Compared with EGFR-mutant or double wild-type lesions, KRAS-mutant nodules were more clonal. Normal lung had the highest top T cell clone frequencies.

The V end lost 1 base, the J end lost 1 base, and 4 bases lay between the germline ends. Germline V lookup: CDR1 SEHNR, CDR2 FQNEAQ (reference sequence). The CDR3 has 14 amino acids. The chain employs TRBV7-9 and TRBJ1-4, with D uncertain. Specimen: FFPE lung adenocarcinoma in situ tissue. The source is a person aged 55-80 years with lung adenocarcinoma. DNA for the CDR3: TGTGCCAGCAGCTTAGTCGGAACTAATGAAAAACTGTTTTTT. Protein product: CASSLVGTNEKLFF.